This entry features one T cell receptor beta chain sequence. The antigen is unknown. The data originate from a study of cytomegalovirus exposure and HLA in healthy donors. General observations from the study: In vitro experiments confirmed that a few CMV-associated chains were specific for CMV antigens. Investigators reported about 160 TCR beta chains as tied to cytomegalovirus.

Among the roughly 120 subjects of the validation cohort, separate from the approximately 660-subject first cohort, were the donors. The CDR3 runs 13 residues. Per germline, CDR1 ENHRY and CDR2 SYGVKD. V was shortened by 6 bases and J by 5 bases, with 13 bases between the two germline ends. TCRdb's copy holds only in-frame clones and misses some; the assay was immunoSEQ multiplex PCR. Among more than 85,000 clones listed, about 90% were seen once. The sample taken for sequencing was PBMCs. V and J are TRBV10-3 and TRBJ1-2; D is undetermined. This TCR came from a woman between 18 and 30 years old in good health and CMV-seronegative. The CDR3 nucleotides are TGTGCCATCAGGGGCCCGGAATCTTATGGCTACACCTTC. Protein product: CAIRGPESYGYTF.